In this sample, the clone carrying this T cell receptor beta chain turned up a few times. Antigen: not known. This sample was included in a study of PD-1 blockade in classical Hodgkin lymphoma. Study-wide results and limits: Significantly greater TCR diversity emerged by C4D1 in CD4+ cells but not CD8+ cells.

Exposure to brentuximab vedotin varied, and each patient had relapsed following autologous stem cell transplantation. Only in-frame clones appear in the TCRdb table, and some are missing; sequencing was by immunoSEQ multiplex PCR. This sample carries approximately 36,000 clones, approximately 69% of them seen once, and the ten largest clones take over 12%. V was clipped by 3 bases and J by 4 bases, with 13 bases between them. The germline V gene has CDR1 MGHRA and CDR2 YSYEKL. The CDR3 runs 15 residues. This sequence joins TRBV4-1 and TRBJ2-4, with D possibly TRBD1 on 6 matching bases. Source: peripheral blood mononuclear cells (PBMCs), taken before the second cycle of nivolumab. The receptor was isolated from a human donor with classical Hodgkin lymphoma. CDR3 amino acids: CASSHWTDLKNIQYF. CDR3 bases: TGCGCCAGCAGCCATTGGACAGATTTGAAAAACATTCAGTACTTC.